These T cell receptor beta chains were read from a single sample in a study of cytomegalovirus exposure and HLA in healthy donors. Profiling relied on immunoSEQ multiplex PCR, and the TCRdb table lists in-frame clones only, not all of them. The repertoire has some 190,000 clones, more than 60% of them found once; the top ten carry 1.4%. Sample: PBMCs. Receptor source: a man between 18 and 35 years old in good health and CMV-seronegative. Each CDR3 is given with its conserved first and last residue. D genes are given only for firm matches. The size field is filled for only some rows; it gives once, few, many or a size class.

cdr3_aa cdr3_nt d_call v_call clone_size j_call
CASSEVGHTADTQYF TGTGCCAGCAGTGAAGTTGGACACACGGCAGATACGCAGTATTTT . TRBV6-1 . TRBJ2-3
CASSKRGLNTEASF TGTGCCAGCAGCAAACGGGGGTTGAACACTGAAGCTTCCTTT . TRBV21-1 . TRBJ1-1
CASSTQGNGNTIYF TGCGCCAGCAGCACACAGGGGAACGGAAACACCATATATTTT TRBD1 TRBV5-1 . TRBJ1-3
CASSLDIREQYF TGTGCCAGCAGCTTAGATATCCGCGAGCAGTACTTC . TRBV11-3 . TRBJ2-7
CASSPHGETFEAGYGYTF TGTGCCAGCAGCCCCCATGGGGAGACCTTTGAGGCCGGCTATGGCTACACCTTC . TRBV7-6 . TRBJ1-2
CASTQLLADTQYF TGTGCCAGCACCCAACTTTTAGCAGATACGCAGTATTTT . TRBV9 . TRBJ2-3
CASSLGRVGTEAFF TGTGCCAGCAGCTTAGGCAGGGTGGGCACTGAAGCTTTCTTT . TRBV11-2 . TRBJ1-1
CACPQGLGGNTIYF TGTGCCTGCCCACAGGGATTAGGTGGAAACACCATATATTTT . TRBV30 . TRBJ1-3
CASSTQKRTARRGMEEQYF TGTGCCAGTAGTACTCAGAAGAGGACAGCCAGAAGGGGAATGGAGGAGCAGTACTTC . TRBV19 . TRBJ2-7
CASKPFVAGGQETQYF TGCGCCAGCAAACCATTCGTAGCGGGGGGGCAAGAGACCCAGTACTTC TRBD2 TRBV4-3 . TRBJ2-5
CASSGQLPGELFF TGTGCCAGCAGCGGACAGCTTCCTGGGGAGCTGTTTTTT . TRBV5-4 . TRBJ2-2
CASSLGGLKNEQFF TGTGCCAGCAGCTTAGGTGGACTGAAAAATGAGCAGTTCTTC . TRBV7-2 once TRBJ2-1
CASSTRTGTYEQYF TGTGCCAGCAGCACGAGGACAGGGACCTACGAGCAGTACTTC TRBD1 TRBV13 . TRBJ2-7
CASSLSGGSFRDTQYF TGTGCCAGCTCCCTTAGCGGGGGCAGTTTTAGAGATACGCAGTATTTT TRBD2 TRBV18 few TRBJ2-3
CASSYSTGGLPYEQYF TGTGCCAGCAGTTACTCAACAGGGGGTTTACCCTACGAGCAGTACTTC TRBD1 TRBV6-5 . TRBJ2-7
CASSLGQGYNEQFF TGCGCCAGCAGCTTGGGACAGGGCTACAATGAGCAGTTCTTC TRBD1 TRBV5-1 few TRBJ2-1
CASKRDNAIQETQYF TGTGCCAGTAAACGGGACAACGCCATCCAAGAGACCCAGTACTTC . TRBV19 . TRBJ2-5
CASSPGGSGGAFYNEQFF TGTGCCAGCAGCCCTGGAGGGAGCGGGGGGGCCTTCTACAATGAGCAGTTCTTC TRBD2 TRBV11-3 . TRBJ2-1
CASRLGGPYPHNEQFF TGTGCAAGTCGCTTAGGCGGGCCCTATCCCCACAATGAGCAGTTCTTC . TRBV12-2 . TRBJ2-1
CASSVSPRPGNTEAFF TGTGCCAGCAGCGTATCCCCAAGGCCAGGGAACACTGAAGCTTTCTTT . TRBV9 few TRBJ1-1
CATSREVRTGELFF TGTGCCACCAGCAGAGAAGTGCGAACCGGGGAGCTGTTTTTT . TRBV15 . TRBJ2-2
CASSLTGEYEQYF TGCGCCAGCAGCTTGACAGGGGAATACGAGCAGTACTTC TRBD1 TRBV5-1 . TRBJ2-7
CASSQGARDYGYTF TGTGCCAGCAGCCAGGGGGCCAGGGACTATGGCTACACCTTC . TRBV14 . TRBJ1-2
CASSVRAGGGSYEQYF TGTGCCAGCAGCGTACGGGCGGGAGGCGGCTCCTACGAGCAGTACTTC TRBD2 TRBV9 few TRBJ2-7
CASSLAQGFGEAFF TGTGCCAGCAGCTTGGCCCAGGGGTTTGGTGAAGCTTTCTTT . TRBV5-4 few TRBJ1-1
CASSLGTPQQYF TGTGCCAGCAGCCTGGGGACTCCGCAGCAGTACTTC . TRBV14 . TRBJ2-7
CASSLATGSGSGGYTF TGTGCCAGCAGCTTAGCGACAGGGTCTGGGTCGGGCGGCTACACCTTC TRBD1 TRBV7-9 . TRBJ1-2
CASSQDQGTEAKNIQYF TGCGCCAGCAGCCAAGATCAGGGGACGGAGGCCAAAAACATTCAGTACTTC . TRBV4-3 . TRBJ2-4
CASSLAPSDRGAEAFF TGTGCCAGCAGCTTGGCCCCCTCGGACAGGGGCGCTGAAGCTTTCTTT TRBD1 TRBV13 . TRBJ1-1
CASSLRRDWGYEQYF TGTGCCAGCAGCTTGAGGAGGGACTGGGGATACGAGCAGTACTTC . TRBV5-5 . TRBJ2-7
CASSMRRGSSYEQYF TGTGCCAGTAGTATGCGGCGGGGCTCATCCTACGAGCAGTACTTC . TRBV19 . TRBJ2-7
CASSSAGAGRGDYGYTF TGTGCCAGCAGCTCAGCGGGGGCAGGGCGTGGGGACTATGGCTACACCTTC . TRBV27 . TRBJ1-2
CAISEPPLGYTF TGTGCCATCAGTGAGCCCCCACTGGGCTACACCTTC . TRBV10-3 . TRBJ1-2
CASSQDRTDTQYF TGTGCCAGCAGCCAGGACAGGACAGATACGCAGTATTTT TRBD1 TRBV7-3 . TRBJ2-3
CASSRGTSGNNEQFF TGTGCCAGCAGCCGCGGGACTAGCGGGAACAATGAGCAGTTCTTC TRBD2 TRBV28 . TRBJ2-1
CAWSVYPDLQGSGNTIYF TGTGCCTGGAGTGTATACCCAGACTTACAAGGCTCTGGAAACACCATATATTTT . TRBV30 . TRBJ1-3
CATSSSGNSYNEQFF TGTGCCACCAGCAGTAGCGGCAACTCCTACAATGAGCAGTTCTTC . TRBV15 . TRBJ2-1
CAWLAGVHEQYF TGTGCCTGGCTAGCGGGAGTTCACGAGCAGTACTTC TRBD2 TRBV30 . TRBJ2-7
CASTHSGITDTQYF TGTGCCAGCACCCATAGCGGGATCACAGATACGCAGTATTTT TRBD2 TRBV6-6 . TRBJ2-3
CSVEGVLTGLAGGVGYEQYF TGCAGCGTTGAAGGGGTTCTAACTGGACTAGCGGGGGGAGTTGGGTACGAGCAGTACTTC TRBD2 TRBV29-1 . TRBJ2-7
CAWNEGENIQYF TGTGCCTGGAATGAGGGGGAGAACATTCAGTACTTC . TRBV30 . TRBJ2-4
CASSRLGGGYNEQFF TGTGCCAGCAGCCGCCTAGGGGGGGGCTACAATGAGCAGTTCTTC . TRBV6-5 . TRBJ2-1
CATSRKLTGSGANVLTF TGTGCCACCAGCAGAAAATTAACAGGGTCTGGGGCCAACGTCCTGACTTTC . TRBV15 . TRBJ2-6